The 4 T cell receptor beta chains below were found in one sample sequenced in a study of blood T cell repertoires in COVID-19. TCRdb's table, derived via immunoSEQ multiplex PCR, lists solely in-frame clones and lacks some. The data hold some 70,000 clones, with more than 90% observed a single time. Sequenced sample: peripheral blood. All receptors come from a human donor with active COVID-19. The donor label of this sample is uncertain.

In its sample, this clone was seen once. V is TRBV4-1 and J is TRBJ1-1, with a possible D match to TRBD1 (6 bases). The V and J ends lost 3 bases and 8 bases respectively, with 19 bases between them. Germline V gives CDR1 MGHRA, CDR2 YSYEKL. CDR3 size: 15 residues. This CDR3 is CASSQGPRGPEEAFF. The DNA for the CDR3 is TGCGCCAGCAGCCAGGGTCCCAGGGGACCCGAAGAAGCTTTCTTT.

There are a few counts of this clone. This chain links TRBV4-3 with TRBJ1-6; perhaps TRBD1 as D (6 bases). V was pared by 0 bases and J by 6 bases, with 9 bases between. The CDR3 runs to 15 residues. Germline CDR1 is LGHNA and CDR2 is YSLEER. CDR3 region: CASSQDLGGNSPLHF. As DNA, the CDR3 is TGCGCCAGCAGCCAAGATTTAGGGGGTAATTCACCCCTCCACTTT.

The chain has TRBV6-2 or TRBV6-3 and TRBJ2-1; 8 nucleotides match TRBD1. Germline assignment: CDR1 MNHEY and CDR2 SVGEGT. The CDR3 is made up of 17 amino acids. Germline trimming cut 5 bases from V and 5 bases from J; bases unmatched to any gene: 14. The CDR3 spells CASSKLPGQALDNEQFF. The CDR3 region has the DNA TGTGCCAGCAGTAAACTCCCGGGACAGGCGTTGGACAATGAGCAGTTCTTC.

The gene calls are TRBV6-5 and TRBJ2-1; 10 nucleotides line up with TRBD2. This CDR3 spans 16 amino acids. Germline CDR1 reads MNHEY; CDR2 reads SVGAGI. V shed 0 bases and J 8 bases; nucleotides not matched to a gene: 7. CDR3 nucleotide sequence: TGTGCCAGCAGTTACTCCCCTAGCGGGAGTTACCATGAGCAGTTCTTC. It translates to CASSYSPSGSYHEQFF.